A single sample is the source of the 25 T cell receptor beta chains below, sequenced in a study of regulatory T cells in long-lasting Graves disease. Arm-PCR with iRepertoire HTBI primers amplified the CDR3 regions for these TCR beta libraries. TCRdb reprocessed the multiplex PCR reads with MiXCR, giving one entry per CDR3 protein. The sample has about 610,000 distinct CDR3 sequences, more than 15% seen once; the top ten hold approximately 12%. As for time point: newly diagnosed GD, antithyroid drugs for less than 3 months. RNA extracted from PBMCs served as the sequencing template. This sample also belongs to another study, concerning T cells in Graves' hyperthyroidism and ophthalmopathy.

The sample here was peripheral blood mononuclear cells (PBMCs), taken at new diagnosis, from a patient treated with antithyroid drugs. These receptor sequences come from a man between 18 and 35 years old with Graves disease.

This clonotype was seen repeatedly, ten times or more. The V gene is TRBV12-3 or TRBV12-4, the J gene TRBJ1-1, with 7 bases matching TRBD1. The CDR3 is 13 residues long. Germline trimming cut 6 bases from V and 6 bases from J; bases unmatched to any gene: 7. The DNA for the CDR3 is TGTGCCAGCAGCCGCGGGACAGCCCCTGAAGCTTTCTTT. Translating it yields CASSRGTAPEAFF.

This clonotype has only a few counts. This rearrangement joins TRBV7-8 to TRBJ2-7; 9 nucleotides line up with TRBD1. The V segment lost 5 bases and the J segment 2 bases; nucleotides outside the gene matches: 7. The germline V gene encodes CDR1 SGHVS and CDR2 FQNEAQ. This CDR3 spans 15 amino acids. The CDR3 DNA reads as TGTGCCAGCAGCGGTAAACAGGGGGCGACCTACGAGCAGTACTTC. As protein: CASSGKQGATYEQYF.

The chain combines TRBV6-1 with TRBJ1-1; TRBD1 matches at 7 bases. The germline V gene has CDR1 MNHNS and CDR2 SASEGT. The V gene end was trimmed by 6 bases and the J gene end by 2 bases; junction bases not matched to a gene: 12. The CDR3 length is 16 residues. The CDR3 spells CASRAKGQFINTEAFF. The CDR3 DNA reads TGTGCCAGCAGAGCCAAGGGACAGTTTATCAACACTGAAGCTTTCTTT.

J is TRBJ1-1 and V is TRBV18; D not resolved. Between the trimmed V and J ends, which lost 1 base and 6 bases, there was a span of 9 bases. Germline-derived CDR1 and CDR2 are KGHSH and LQKENI. The CDR3 sequence is 13 residues long. CDR3 sequence reads: CASSPRRAAEAFF. CDR3 coding DNA: TGTGCCAGCTCACCACGGAGGGCCGCTGAAGCTTTCTTT. Full variable domain (remainder filled in from reference TRBV18 and TRBJ1-1): NAGVMQNPRHLVRRRGQEARLRCSPMKGHSHVYWYRQLPEEGLKFMVYLQKENIIDESGMPKERFSAEFPKEGPSILRIQQVVRGDSAAYFCASSPRRAAEAFFGQGTRLTVV.

Turning to this clonotype: Just one base apart from a much larger clone, this may be a read error. V gene TRBV5-1 combines with J gene TRBJ1-1; tentative D call: TRBD1 (5 bases). Germline CDR1 SGHRS, CDR2 YFSETQ. CDR3 length: 14 amino acids. The CDR3 sequence: CASSLNGADTEVFF. Here the CDR3 DNA reads TGCGCCAGCAGCTTGAACGGGGCGGACACTGAAGTTTTCTTT.

The chain carries TRBV15 and TRBJ2-1; D not certain. Germline values: CDR1 LNHNV, CDR2 YYDKDF (reference sequence). Trimming left V 0 bases short and J 0 bases short, with 12 bases between. The CDR3 extends over 17 amino acids. The DNA of the CDR3 is TGTGCCACCAGCAGAGAGGCTCCTGGCGTCTCCTACAATGAGCAGTTCTTC. Amino acids: CATSREAPGVSYNEQFF.

The table lists this clonotype with a few counts. Its ends do not fully match the called genes, so a read error is possible. V and J are TRBV5-1 and TRBJ2-1; D gene ambiguous. The CDR3 covers 13 residues. Germline values: CDR1 SGHRS, CDR2 YFSETQ. The CDR3 nucleotides are TGCGCCTGCAGCTTGACTCTCCGCGGTGAGCAGTTCTTC. Its translation is CACSLTLRGEQFF. Full variable domain (remainder filled in from reference TRBV5-1 and TRBJ2-1): KAGVTQTPRYLIKTRGQQVTLSCSPISGHRSVSWYQQTPGQGLQFLFEYFSETQRNKGNFPGRFSGRQFSNSRSEMNVSTLELGDSALYLCACSLTLRGEQFFGPGTRLTVL.

The sample holds many counts of this clonotype. V gene TRBV5-6 combines with J gene TRBJ2-1; D is possibly TRBD1 or TRBD2 (6 bases each). Germline V gene sequence: CDR1 SGHDT, CDR2 YYEEEE. The CDR3 is made up of 13 amino acids. With 1 base removed from V and 9 bases from J, the gap between germline ends came to 11 bases. The chain's CDR3 is CASSLPKGGEQFF. The CDR3 nucleotides read TGTGCCAGCAGCTTGCCGAAGGGGGGTGAGCAGTTCTTC. Full variable domain (outside the CDR3, taken from reference TRBV5-6 and TRBJ2-1): DAGVTQSPTHLIKTRGQQVTLRCSPKSGHDTVSWYQQALGQGPQFIFQYYEEEERQRGNFPDRFSGHQFPNYSSELNVNALLLGDSALYLCASSLPKGGEQFFGPGTRLTVL.

This chain uses TRBV4-1 with TRBJ2-5; D is undetermined. V shed 2 bases and J shed 2 bases, with 15 bases lying between them. CDR1 is MGHRA and CDR2 is YSYEKL in the germline V gene. The CDR3 has 16 amino acids. The CDR3 nucleotides read TGCGCCAGCAGCCAATTCGGAGTGCGTCTACAAGAGACCCAGTACTTC. Translated: CASSQFGVRLQETQYF.

This clonotype has only a few counts. J is TRBJ2-3 and V is TRBV6-1; 12 bases line up with TRBD1. The CDR3 has 19 amino acids. The germline V gene has CDR1 MNHNS and CDR2 SASEGT. Trimming took 3 bases from V and 2 from J; bases not matched to a gene: 12. The CDR3 loop reads CASSDVGQGARWDTDTQYF. For the CDR3, the DNA is TGTGCCAGCAGTGACGTGGGACAGGGGGCGCGTTGGGACACAGATACGCAGTATTTT.

This clonotype was counted between two and nine times. The V gene is TRBV20-1, the J gene TRBJ2-7; 7 bases are shared with TRBD2. Trimming cost V 0 bases and J 1 base; bases outside gene matches: 6. The germline V gene encodes CDR1 DFQATT and CDR2 SNEGSKA (reference sequence). CDR3 length: 15 residues. CDR3 residues: CSARDILLASYEQYF. DNA for the CDR3: TGCAGTGCTAGAGATATTTTACTAGCGTCCTACGAGCAGTACTTC.

This clonotype was seen a few times. This rearrangement joins TRBV7-9 to TRBJ2-1, with 14 nucleotides matching TRBD2. V lost 8 bases to trimming and J lost 7 bases; unmatched junction nucleotides: 10. The CDR3 consists of 16 residues. Germline values: CDR1 SEHNR, CDR2 FQNEAQ (reference sequence). The CDR3 bases are TGTGCCAGCGGTCAGATTTGGACTAGCGGGAGGAATGAGCAGTTCTTC. Translation gives CASGQIWTSGRNEQFF.

This clonotype occurred many times. The CDR3 here is CASSLTGASSYNEQFF. Here the CDR3 DNA reads TGCGCCAGCAGTCTGACAGGGGCGAGCTCCTACAATGAGCAGTTCTTC. This sequence joins TRBV5-1 and TRBJ2-1; 8 nucleotides agree with TRBD1. This CDR3 is 16 amino acids long. V trimming: 5 bases; J trimming: 0 bases; junction bases outside the gene matches: 7. Looked up from germline, CDR1 is SGHRS and CDR2 is YFSETQ.

About this clonotype: Since a much larger clone is just one base distant, this may be a read error. The rearrangement links TRBV2 to TRBJ2-5, with no clear D. The length of the CDR3 is 11 residues. CDR1 is SNHLY, CDR2 FYNNEI, per germline. V gave up 7 bases and J gave up 2 bases, with 5 bases separating them. CDR3 sequence reads: CASNWQETQYF. CDR3 in DNA: TGTGCCAGCAACTGGCAAGAGACCCAGTACTTC.

This clonotype was observed at least ten times. The rearrangement joins TRBV6-2 or TRBV6-3 to TRBJ2-5; D gene unclear. The CDR3 length is 14 residues. V was clipped by 4 bases and J by 2 bases, with 11 bases between them. CDR1 is MNHEY, CDR2 SVGEGT, per germline. The CDR3 DNA is TGTGCCAGCAGTTCCCCGGTAGATCAAGAGACCCAGTACTTC. Amino acid sequence: CASSSPVDQETQYF.

This chain connects TRBV10-2 to TRBJ1-2; unclear D gene. V lost 6 bases, J lost 0 bases, and 23 bases lay in between. Germline CDR1 and CDR2: WSHSY and SAAADI. The CDR3 is 18 amino acids. CDR3 protein: CASREAGFFTESNYGYTF. As DNA, the CDR3 is TGCGCCAGCAGGGAGGCCGGGTTCTTTACCGAATCTAACTATGGCTACACCTTC.

The table lists this clonotype with a few counts. This chain connects TRBV5-1 to TRBJ2-3; D possibly matches TRBD1 or TRBD2 (5 bases each). Trimming pared 4 bases from V and 1 base from J, leaving 16 bases between. This CDR3 has 16 amino acids. Germline V gene sequence: CDR1 SGHRS, CDR2 YFSETQ. This CDR3 reads CASSRGQGRGTDTQYF. The CDR3 nucleotides are TGCGCCAGCAGCAGAGGGCAGGGCCGAGGCACAGATACGCAGTATTTT.

This clonotype has a handful of counts. The chain carries TRBV6-4 and TRBJ2-7; 9 nucleotides align to TRBD1. V shed 7 bases, J shed 9 bases, and the junction held 10 bases outside the gene matches. This CDR3 has 13 residues. Germline CDR1 reads MRHNA; CDR2 reads SNTAGT. CDR3 DNA: TGTGCCAGCAATCCCCGGGACAGGGATGGGCAGTACTTC. This sequence encodes CASNPRDRDGQYF.

J is TRBJ1-2 and V is TRBV10-2; no reliable D call. This CDR3 has 14 amino acids. The germline gives CDR1 WSHSY, CDR2 SAAADI. The V and J ends lost 2 bases and 8 bases respectively, with 15 bases between them. The CDR3 DNA reads as TGCGCCAGCAGTGAGAATGGGAACTACGGCGGCTACACCTTC. It translates to CASSENGNYGGYTF.

This clonotype was seen repeatedly, ten times or more. The V and J genes are TRBV28 and TRBJ1-2; 7 bases are shared with TRBD1. V lost 3 bases and J lost 6; bases outside the gene matches: 10. The CDR3 loop spans 15 amino acids. From germline, CDR1 is MDHEN and CDR2 SYDVKM. The CDR3 here is CASSFSSDRDHGYTF. For the CDR3, the DNA is TGTGCCAGCAGTTTCAGTAGTGACAGGGACCATGGCTACACCTTC.

J is TRBJ2-1 and V is TRBV5-6; D remains ambiguous. This CDR3 has 15 amino acids. In germline, CDR1 is SGHDT, CDR2 YYEEEE. V shed 1 base and J shed 2 bases, with 10 bases lying between them. Here the CDR3 DNA reads TGTGCCAGCAGCTTGAACCTAGAGCCCTACAATGAGCAGTTCTTC. This sequence encodes CASSLNLEPYNEQFF.

As concerns this clonotype: This clone may be a read error of a much larger clone one base away. The J gene is TRBJ1-2, the V gene TRBV3-1, with TRBD1 matching 8 bases. The germline gives CDR1 LGHDT, CDR2 YNNKEL (reference sequence). The length of the CDR3 is 14 residues. Trimming removed 2 bases from V and 9 bases from J; junction bases left unmatched: 8. The DNA of the CDR3 is TGTGCCAGCAGCCAAACCGGGACAGGTACACGCTACACCTTC. The encoded protein is CASSQTGTGTRYTF. The whole variable domain, filled in from reference TRBV3-1 and TRBJ1-2, reads DTAVSQTPKYLVTQMGNDKSIKCEQNLGHDTMYWYKQDSKKFLKIMFSYNNKELIINETVPNRFSPKSPDKAHLNLHINSLELGDSAVYFCASSQTGTGTRYTFGSGTRLTVV.

This clonotype came up many times. This chain links TRBV2 with TRBJ2-4; D possibly corresponds to TRBD2 (6 bases). The CDR3 consists of 13 residues. Trimming stripped 7 bases from V and 7 bases from J, with 14 bases between. Germline V gives CDR1 SNHLY, CDR2 FYNNEI. The CDR3 loop reads CASTQGRGNIQYF. Written as DNA, the CDR3 is TGTGCCAGCACCCAAGGCCGGGGGAACATTCAGTACTTC.

Many counts were recorded for this clonotype. The gene calls are TRBV6-2 or TRBV6-3 and TRBJ2-3; the match to TRBD1 covers 7 bases. CDR1 and CDR2 from the germline V gene are MNHEY and SVGEGT. This CDR3 comprises 16 residues. J lost 4 bases, V lost 5 bases, and 12 bases had no gene match. The DNA of the CDR3 is TGTGCCAGCAGTGGGACCGACAGGGTCCGCGCAGATACGCAGTATTTT. It yields the protein CASSGTDRVRADTQYF.

The chain uses TRBV5-6 and TRBJ2-7; D may be TRBD2 (6 bases). This CDR3 contains 15 residues. Germline-derived CDR1 and CDR2 are SGHDT and YYEEEE. V lost 2 bases to trimming and J lost 7 bases, with 19 bases between them. The CDR3 spells CASSFASLATREQYF. CDR3 sequence (DNA): TGTGCCAGCAGCTTTGCCAGCCTAGCGACCAGGGAGCAGTACTTC.